These T cell receptor beta chains were read from a single sample in a study of blood T cell repertoires in COVID-19. Profiled with immunoSEQ multiplex PCR; TCRdb holds only in-frame clones, not every one. The top ten hold just over 2.5% of the sample, which has about 170,000 clones, around nine tenths seen once. The sample was peripheral blood. Receptor source: a woman older than 75 with COVID-19, enrolled during active disease. Both conserved end residues are part of each CDR3. Fields, in order: clone size, J gene, V gene, D gene, CDR3 DNA, CDR3 protein. The D gene is left open where the match is weak. Clone size is not always given. Where it is, it says once, few, many or a class for expanded clones.

>.|TRBJ2-1|TRBV28|TRBD2
TGTGCCAGCAGTTCACGACTGCTAGCGGGCGCCAAAACGTACAATGAGCAGTTCTTC
CASSSRLLAGAKTYNEQFF
>once|TRBJ2-6|TRBV3-1/TRBV3-2|.
TGTGCCAGCAGCCTCAGGGCACCTGGGGCCAACGTCCTGACTTTC
CASSLRAPGANVLTF
>.|TRBJ2-5|TRBV19|.
TGTGCCAGTAGGTTCGCCGTGGGCAGGGGAACTCCGGAGACCCAGTACTTC
CASRFAVGRGTPETQYF
>.|TRBJ2-1|TRBV19|TRBD2
TGTGCCCCCTCCCCCGGGCAACTAGCGGGAGAAGGCTACAATGAGCAGTTCTTC
CAPSPGQLAGEGYNEQFF
>.|TRBJ2-7|TRBV4-2|TRBD2
TGTGCCAGCAGCCAAGGGCGGGAGCTCAACGAGCAGTACTTC
CASSQGRELNEQYF
>.|TRBJ2-3|TRBV10-3|TRBD2
TGTGCCATCAGTGCCTTGGGACTAGCGGTGGGTACAGATACGCAGTATTTT
CAISALGLAVGTDTQYF
>.|TRBJ2-5|TRBV20-1|TRBD2
TGCAGTGCTAGTAGCGGGCGTAGCGGTGGAGAGACCCAGTACTTC
CSASSGRSGGETQYF
>.|TRBJ2-5|TRBV27|.
TGTGCCAGCAGCTTTCTAACTCAAGAGACCCAGTACTTC
CASSFLTQETQYF
>.|TRBJ1-2|TRBV15|.
TGTGCCACCAGCAGTCCCGACAGGAGTTTCTATGGCTACACCTTC
CATSSPDRSFYGYTF
>.|TRBJ1-6|TRBV28|.
TGTGCCAGCAGTTTAAGTACGGGTGTGGGGGGACATTCACCCCTCCACTTT
CASSLSTGVGGHSPLHF
>.|TRBJ2-5|TRBV3-1/TRBV3-2|.
TGTGCCAGCAGCAGCTTAGAGACCCAGTACTTC
CASSSLETQYF
>.|TRBJ2-6|TRBV5-8|TRBD1
TGTGCCAGCAGCTTAGGACAGGGGGGGGCCAACGTCCTGACTTTC
CASSLGQGGANVLTF
>.|TRBJ2-7|TRBV21-1|.
TGTGCCAGCAGCAAAGGAGCAGGGCGTGCTGAAGGGCAGCAGTACTTC
CASSKGAGRAEGQQYF
>.|TRBJ1-5|TRBV7-9|TRBD1
TGTGCCAGCATTCGACAGGGGGCAGAGCCCCAGCATTTT
CASIRQGAEPQHF
>.|TRBJ1-2|TRBV10-3|.
TGTGCCATCAGTGAACTGACAGCGAGCCCCTATGGCTACACCTTC
CAISELTASPYGYTF
>.|TRBJ2-5|TRBV6-2/TRBV6-3|TRBD1
TGTGCCAGCAGTCCCCGGACAGGGGCGCCCGAGACCCAGTACTTC
CASSPRTGAPETQYF
>.|TRBJ2-7|TRBV5-4|.
TGTGCCAGCAGCTTCAGGATGGGCAGCGAGCAGTACTTC
CASSFRMGSEQYF
>.|TRBJ1-5|TRBV27|.
TGTGCCAGCAGTTTATTGGGGGGGAATCAGCCCCAGCATTTT
CASSLLGGNQPQHF
>.|TRBJ1-3|TRBV18|.
TGTGCCAGCTCACCACTTTCTCAAACCCAAACAACTGGAAACACCATATATTTT
CASSPLSQTQTTGNTIYF
>.|TRBJ1-1|TRBV20-1|.
TGCAGTGCTAGTTTCGGGAGGATGAACACTGAAGCTTTCTTT
CSASFGRMNTEAFF
>.|TRBJ2-2|TRBV7-2|.
TGTGCCAGCAGCCCCGGTCCGCGCACCGGGGAGCTGTTTTTT
CASSPGPRTGELFF
>few|TRBJ2-1|TRBV5-4|TRBD2
TGTGCCAGCAGCCTAGGACTAGTTCGCGATGAGCAGTTCTTC
CASSLGLVRDEQFF
>.|TRBJ1-1|TRBV28|TRBD1
TGTGCCAGCAGTCCCCGACAGGGGAACACTGAAGCTTTCTTT
CASSPRQGNTEAFF
>.|TRBJ2-1|TRBV5-1|.
TGCGCCAGCAGCTTCGGCGGAAACAATGAGCAGTTCTTC
CASSFGGNNEQFF
>.|TRBJ1-1|TRBV29-1|.
TGCAGCGTTTACACAGGCTTAGCCATGAACACTGAAGCTTTCTTT
CSVYTGLAMNTEAFF
>.|TRBJ1-4|TRBV5-5|.
TGTGCCAGCAGCTTGGTCCCAGGGCGAAATGAAAAACTGTTTTTT
CASSLVPGRNEKLFF
>few|TRBJ2-7|TRBV2|TRBD1
TGTGCCAGCAGTTTTGACAGGGGGCTAGGGCAGTACTTC
CASSFDRGLGQYF
>.|TRBJ2-7|TRBV2|TRBD2
TGTGCCAGCAGTGCCAGCGGGAGGTCCATCTCCTACGAGCAGTACTTC
CASSASGRSISYEQYF
>.|TRBJ2-1|TRBV20-1|TRBD2
TGCAGTGCTAGTCGACTAGCGGGGGCTAATGAGCAGTTCTTC
CSASRLAGANEQFF
>.|TRBJ2-7|TRBV29-1|.
TGCAGCGTTGAAGATCTTCTAAGACTGTACGAGCAGTACTTC
CSVEDLLRLYEQYF
>.|TRBJ1-2|TRBV27|.
TGTGCCAGCGCTAAAATCCAGTTCCCAGGGGCGGACAACTATGGCTACACCTTC
CASAKIQFPGADNYGYTF
>.|TRBJ2-1|TRBV11-2|TRBD2
TGTGCCAGCAGCTCCGGGGGGAGCTCCTACAATGAGCAGTTCTTC
CASSSGGSSYNEQFF
>once|TRBJ2-1|TRBV5-1|TRBD2
TGCGCCAGCAGCGATTCTAGCGGGCAGAATGAGCAGTTCTTC
CASSDSSGQNEQFF
>.|TRBJ2-1|TRBV28|TRBD2
TGTGCCAGCAGCAGGACTAGCGGGGGGTACAATGAGCAGTTCTTC
CASSRTSGGYNEQFF
>.|TRBJ2-7|TRBV3-1/TRBV3-2|TRBD2
TGTGCCAGCAGCCTAGCGGGAGCCAACTACGAGCAGTACTTC
CASSLAGANYEQYF
>.|TRBJ2-3|TRBV7-6|TRBD1
TGTGCCAGCAGCTTAGGGACAGGCTACACAGATACGCAGTATTTT
CASSLGTGYTDTQYF
>.|TRBJ2-7|TRBV28|.
TGTGCCAGCAGTGCGATGTACGAGCAGTACTTC
CASSAMYEQYF
>.|TRBJ1-3|TRBV7-2|.
TGTGCCAGCAGCCCCATTGGAGGCCACACCATATATTTT
CASSPIGGHTIYF
>.|TRBJ1-2|TRBV19|.
TGTGCCAGTCAAGCGGAGGGACTCTATGGCTACACCTTC
CASQAEGLYGYTF
>.|TRBJ2-1|TRBV3-1/TRBV3-2|TRBD2
TGTGCCAGCAGCCAAGATCCCCGACTAGCGGGAGACTCCTACAATGAGCAGTTCTTC
CASSQDPRLAGDSYNEQFF
>.|TRBJ2-7|TRBV11-1|TRBD1
TGTGCCAGCAGCTTAGGTCGGGACAGGGTACCGTACTTC
CASSLGRDRVPYF
>.|TRBJ1-2|TRBV9|TRBD1
TGTGCCAGCAGCCCCTACTCCGGGACAGGGGCCAACTATGGCTACACCTTC
CASSPYSGTGANYGYTF
>.|TRBJ2-1|TRBV5-5|TRBD2
TGTGCCAGCAGCTTGGTCCTAGCGGCCTACAATGAGCAGTTCTTC
CASSLVLAAYNEQFF
>.|TRBJ2-7|TRBV5-6|TRBD2
TGTGCCAGCAGCCCAGGACTAGCGGGGGTCTACGAGCAGTACTTC
CASSPGLAGVYEQYF
>.|TRBJ1-4|TRBV12-3/TRBV12-4|.
TGTGCCAGCAGTAGGACAGTCGAAAAACTGTTTTTT
CASSRTVEKLFF
>.|TRBJ2-1|TRBV6-2/TRBV6-3|TRBD1
TGTGCCAGCAGCCAAACCTCCGGGACAGCTCTATACAATGAGCAGTTCTTC
CASSQTSGTALYNEQFF
>once|TRBJ2-1|TRBV24-1|.
TGTGCCACCAGTGATGTGAAGGTAGCGGAGGGGCGGGACAATGAGCAGTTCTTC
CATSDVKVAEGRDNEQFF
>.|TRBJ1-5|TRBV5-6|.
TGTGCCAGCAGCTCAGGTTCCAAACAGCCCCAGCATTTT
CASSSGSKQPQHF
>.|TRBJ2-7|TRBV6-5|.
TGTGCCAGCAGTTACACGAGTTCCTCCTACGAGCAGTACTTC
CASSYTSSSYEQYF
>.|TRBJ2-3|TRBV28|.
TGTGCCAGCAGAGATAGTAAGACAGATACGCAGTATTTT
CASRDSKTDTQYF
>.|TRBJ1-2|TRBV9|TRBD1
TGTGCCAGCAGCTCCATTTGGGGACAGGATGGCTACACCTTC
CASSSIWGQDGYTF
>few|TRBJ1-1|TRBV27|TRBD1
TGTGCCAGCAGTTTATTGGACGGGACAGGCATGAACACTGAAGCTTTCTTT
CASSLLDGTGMNTEAFF
>.|TRBJ1-2|TRBV6-5|.
TGTGCCAGCAGTTACTCGACCAGGGTCGGAGGCTACACCTTC
CASSYSTRVGGYTF
>.|TRBJ2-3|TRBV4-3|TRBD2
TGCGCCAGCAGCCAGGTAGCGGGAGGGCCCGTAGATACGCAGTATTTT
CASSQVAGGPVDTQYF
>once|TRBJ2-5|TRBV5-4|TRBD2
TGTGCCAGCAGCATCCAGCTCGGCGCTAGCGGGAACCAGAACCACTTC
CASSIQLGASGNQNHF
>.|TRBJ1-4|TRBV7-2|.
TGTGCCAGCAGCTTATGGGAGAAGCGAGAAAAACTGTTTTTT
CASSLWEKREKLFF
>.|TRBJ2-5|TRBV9|.
TGTGCCAGCAGCGTTGGCCCAATCGTGAACCAAGAGACCCAGTACTTC
CASSVGPIVNQETQYF
>.|TRBJ2-2|TRBV10-3|.
TGTGCCATCAAACCACAGGACACCGGGGAGCTGTTTTTT
CAIKPQDTGELFF